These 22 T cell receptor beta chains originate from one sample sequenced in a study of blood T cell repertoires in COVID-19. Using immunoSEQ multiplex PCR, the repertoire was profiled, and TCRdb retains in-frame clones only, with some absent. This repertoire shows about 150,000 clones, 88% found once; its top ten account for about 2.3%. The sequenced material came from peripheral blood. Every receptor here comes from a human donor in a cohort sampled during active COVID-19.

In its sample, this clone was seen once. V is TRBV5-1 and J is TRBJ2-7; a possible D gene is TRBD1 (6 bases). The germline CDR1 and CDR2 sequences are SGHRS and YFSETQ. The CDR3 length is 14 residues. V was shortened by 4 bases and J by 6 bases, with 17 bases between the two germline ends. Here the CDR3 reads CASSPRQDGSEQYF. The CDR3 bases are TGCGCCAGCAGCCCTCGACAGGATGGTAGCGAGCAGTACTTC.

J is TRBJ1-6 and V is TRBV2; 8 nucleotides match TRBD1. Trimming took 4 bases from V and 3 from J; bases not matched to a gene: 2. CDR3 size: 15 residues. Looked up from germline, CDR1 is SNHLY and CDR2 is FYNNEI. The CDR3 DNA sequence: TGTGCCAGCAGTGTCGGACAGGGCTATAATTCACCCCTCCACTTT. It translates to CASSVGQGYNSPLHF.

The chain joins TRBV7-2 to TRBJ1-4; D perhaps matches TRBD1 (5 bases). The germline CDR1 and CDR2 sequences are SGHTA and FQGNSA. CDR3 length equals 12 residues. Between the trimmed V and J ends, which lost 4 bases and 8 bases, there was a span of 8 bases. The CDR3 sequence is CASSSSGEKLFF. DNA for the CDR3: TGTGCCAGCAGCTCATCAGGGGAAAAACTGTTTTTT.

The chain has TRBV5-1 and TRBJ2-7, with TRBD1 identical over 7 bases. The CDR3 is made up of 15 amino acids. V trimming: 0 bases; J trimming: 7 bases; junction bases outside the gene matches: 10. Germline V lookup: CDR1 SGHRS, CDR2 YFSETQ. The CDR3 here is CASSLGPRGLGEQYF. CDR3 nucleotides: TGCGCCAGCAGCTTGGGCCCAAGGGGGCTTGGGGAGCAGTACTTC. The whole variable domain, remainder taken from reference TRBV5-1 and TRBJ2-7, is KAGVTQTPRYLIKTRGQQVTLSCSPISGHRSVSWYQQTPGQGLQFLFEYFSETQRNKGNFPGRFSGRQFSNSRSEMNVSTLELGDSALYLCASSLGPRGLGEQYFGPGTRLTVT.

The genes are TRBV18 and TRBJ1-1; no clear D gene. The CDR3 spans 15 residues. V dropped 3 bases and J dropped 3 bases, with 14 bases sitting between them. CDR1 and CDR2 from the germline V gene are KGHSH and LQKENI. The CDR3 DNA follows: TGTGCCAGCTCACCCACCGTTCGGGGATACACTGAAGCTTTCTTT. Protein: CASSPTVRGYTEAFF.

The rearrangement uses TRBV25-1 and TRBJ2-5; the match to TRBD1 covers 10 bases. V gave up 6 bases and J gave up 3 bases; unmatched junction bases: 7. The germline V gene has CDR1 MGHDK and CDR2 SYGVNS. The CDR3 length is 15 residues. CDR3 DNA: TGTGCCAGCAGGGAACGACAGGGGGCGAAAGAGACCCAGTACTTC. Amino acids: CASRERQGAKETQYF.

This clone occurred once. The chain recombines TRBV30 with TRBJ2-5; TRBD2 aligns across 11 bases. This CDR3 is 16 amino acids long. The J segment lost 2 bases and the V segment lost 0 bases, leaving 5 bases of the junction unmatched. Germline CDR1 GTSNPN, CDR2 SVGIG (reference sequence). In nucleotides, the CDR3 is TGTGCCTGGAGTGTACTCCGACTAGCGGGGCAAGAGACCCAGTACTTC. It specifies CAWSVLRLAGQETQYF.

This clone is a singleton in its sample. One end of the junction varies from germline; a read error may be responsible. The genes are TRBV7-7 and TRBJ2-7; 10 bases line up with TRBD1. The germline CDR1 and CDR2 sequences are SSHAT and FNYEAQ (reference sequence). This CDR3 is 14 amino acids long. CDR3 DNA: TGTGCTAGCAGCCCGGGACAGGGGATCTACGAGCAGTACTTC. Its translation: CASSPGQGIYEQYF.

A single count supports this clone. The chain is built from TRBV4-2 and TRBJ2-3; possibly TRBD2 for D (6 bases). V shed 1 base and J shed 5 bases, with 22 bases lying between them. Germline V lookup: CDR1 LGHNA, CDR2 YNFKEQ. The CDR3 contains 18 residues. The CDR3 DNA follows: TGTGCCAGCAGCCAAGTGGGGACTGGGACCGGAGGCGGAGATACGCAGTATTTT. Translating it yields CASSQVGTGTGGGDTQYF.

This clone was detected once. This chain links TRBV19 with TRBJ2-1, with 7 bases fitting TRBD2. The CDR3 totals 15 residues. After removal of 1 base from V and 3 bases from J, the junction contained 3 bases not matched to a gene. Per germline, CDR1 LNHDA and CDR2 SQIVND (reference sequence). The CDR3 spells CASSIAGGGYNEQFF. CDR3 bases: TGTGCCAGTAGTATAGCTGGGGGGGGCTACAATGAGCAGTTCTTC.

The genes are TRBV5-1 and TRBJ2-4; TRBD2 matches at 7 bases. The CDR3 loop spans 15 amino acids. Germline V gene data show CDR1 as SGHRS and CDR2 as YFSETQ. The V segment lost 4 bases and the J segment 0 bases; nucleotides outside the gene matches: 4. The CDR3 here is CASSDPGGAKNIQYF. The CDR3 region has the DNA TGCGCCAGCAGCGACCCGGGGGGAGCCAAAAACATTCAGTACTTC. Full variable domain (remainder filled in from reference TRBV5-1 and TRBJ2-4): KAGVTQTPRYLIKTRGQQVTLSCSPISGHRSVSWYQQTPGQGLQFLFEYFSETQRNKGNFPGRFSGRQFSNSRSEMNVSTLELGDSALYLCASSDPGGAKNIQYFGAGTRLSVL.

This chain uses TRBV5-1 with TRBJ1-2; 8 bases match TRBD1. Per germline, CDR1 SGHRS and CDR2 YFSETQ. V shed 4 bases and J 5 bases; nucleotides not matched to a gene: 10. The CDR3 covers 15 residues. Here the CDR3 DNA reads TGCGCCAGCAGCCCTCAGGGGGCATTATTGTATGGCTACACCTTC. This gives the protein CASSPQGALLYGYTF.

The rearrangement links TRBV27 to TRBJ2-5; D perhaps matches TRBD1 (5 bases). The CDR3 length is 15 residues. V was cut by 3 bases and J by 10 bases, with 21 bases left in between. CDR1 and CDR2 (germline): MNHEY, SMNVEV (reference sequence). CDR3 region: CASSLQGRMGNGQYF. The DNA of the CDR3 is TGTGCCAGCAGTTTGCAGGGAAGGATGGGTAATGGCCAGTACTTC.

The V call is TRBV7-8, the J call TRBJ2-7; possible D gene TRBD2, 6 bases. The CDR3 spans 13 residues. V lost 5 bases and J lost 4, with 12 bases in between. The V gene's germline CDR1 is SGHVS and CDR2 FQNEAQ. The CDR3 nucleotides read TGTGCCAGCAGCCAACTACGGGGGTACGAGCAGTACTTC. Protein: CASSQLRGYEQYF.

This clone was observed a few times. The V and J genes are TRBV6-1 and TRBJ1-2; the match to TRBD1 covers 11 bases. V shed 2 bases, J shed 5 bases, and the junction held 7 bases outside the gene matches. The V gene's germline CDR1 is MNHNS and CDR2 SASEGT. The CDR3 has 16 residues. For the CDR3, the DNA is TGTGCCAGCAGTGAACCGGGACAGGGGGACGGGTATGGCTACACCTTC. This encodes CASSEPGQGDGYGYTF.

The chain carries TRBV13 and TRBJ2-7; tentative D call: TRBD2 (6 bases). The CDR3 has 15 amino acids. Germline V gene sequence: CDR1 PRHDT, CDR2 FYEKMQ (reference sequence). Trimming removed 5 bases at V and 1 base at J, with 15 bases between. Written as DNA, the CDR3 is TGTGCCAGCAGCCTGGCGGGACGGTGGTCCTACGAGCAGTACTTC. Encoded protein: CASSLAGRWSYEQYF.

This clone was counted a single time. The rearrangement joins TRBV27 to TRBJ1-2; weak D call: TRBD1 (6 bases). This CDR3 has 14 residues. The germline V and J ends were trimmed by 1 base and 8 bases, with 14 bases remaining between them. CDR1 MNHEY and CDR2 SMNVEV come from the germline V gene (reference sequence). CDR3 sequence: CASSLYRAPGGYTF. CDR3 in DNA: TGTGCCAGCAGTTTATACAGGGCTCCGGGGGGCTACACCTTC.

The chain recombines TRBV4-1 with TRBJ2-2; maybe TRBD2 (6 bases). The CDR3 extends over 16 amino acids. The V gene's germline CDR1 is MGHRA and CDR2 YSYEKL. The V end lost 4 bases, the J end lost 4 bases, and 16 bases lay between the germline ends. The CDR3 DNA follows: TGCGCCAGCAGCCCGGGACTTCATCTCGTCACCGGGGAGCTGTTTTTT. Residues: CASSPGLHLVTGELFF.

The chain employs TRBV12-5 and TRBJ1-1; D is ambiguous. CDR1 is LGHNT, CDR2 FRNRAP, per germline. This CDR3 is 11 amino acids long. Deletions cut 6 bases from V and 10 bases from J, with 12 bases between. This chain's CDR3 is CASGPDGGAFF. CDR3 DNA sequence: TGTGCTAGTGGACCCGACGGCGGAGCTTTCTTT.

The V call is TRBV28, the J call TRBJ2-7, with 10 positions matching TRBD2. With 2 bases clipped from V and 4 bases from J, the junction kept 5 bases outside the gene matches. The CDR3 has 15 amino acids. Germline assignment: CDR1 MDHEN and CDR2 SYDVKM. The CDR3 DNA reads TGTGCCAGCAGTTTACCCGGGACTAGCGTTTACGAGCAGTACTTC. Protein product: CASSLPGTSVYEQYF.

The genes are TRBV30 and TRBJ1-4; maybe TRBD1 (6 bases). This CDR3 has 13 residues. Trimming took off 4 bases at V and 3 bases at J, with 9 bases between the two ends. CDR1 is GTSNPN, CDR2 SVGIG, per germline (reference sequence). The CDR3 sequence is CAWTRGPNEKLFF. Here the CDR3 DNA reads TGTGCCTGGACGCGGGGGCCTAATGAAAAACTGTTTTTT.

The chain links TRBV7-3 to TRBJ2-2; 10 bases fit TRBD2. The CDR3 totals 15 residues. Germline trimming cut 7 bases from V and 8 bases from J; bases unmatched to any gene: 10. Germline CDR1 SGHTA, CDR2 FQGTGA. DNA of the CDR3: TGTGCCAGCAAGGAGAGCGGGAGGGCCTCTGGGGAGCTGTTTTTT. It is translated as CASKESGRASGELFF.